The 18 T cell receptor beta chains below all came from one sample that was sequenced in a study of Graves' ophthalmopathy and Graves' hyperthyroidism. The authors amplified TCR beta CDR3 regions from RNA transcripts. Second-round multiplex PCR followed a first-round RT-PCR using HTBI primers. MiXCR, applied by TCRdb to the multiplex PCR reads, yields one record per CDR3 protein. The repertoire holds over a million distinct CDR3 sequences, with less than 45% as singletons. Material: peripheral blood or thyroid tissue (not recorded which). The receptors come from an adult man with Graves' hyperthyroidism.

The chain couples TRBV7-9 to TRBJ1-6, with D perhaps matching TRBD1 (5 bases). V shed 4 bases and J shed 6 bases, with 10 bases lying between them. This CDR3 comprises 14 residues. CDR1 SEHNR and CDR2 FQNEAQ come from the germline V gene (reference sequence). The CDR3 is CASSWQGFNSPLHF. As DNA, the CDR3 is TGTGCCAGCAGCTGGCAGGGCTTTAATTCACCCCTCCACTTT.

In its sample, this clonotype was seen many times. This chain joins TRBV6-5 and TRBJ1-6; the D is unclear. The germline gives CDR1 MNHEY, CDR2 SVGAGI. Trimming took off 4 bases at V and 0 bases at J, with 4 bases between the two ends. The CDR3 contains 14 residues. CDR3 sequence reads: CASSSGSYNSPLHF. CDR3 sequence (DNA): TGTGCCAGCAGTTCAGGCTCCTATAATTCACCCCTCCACTTT.

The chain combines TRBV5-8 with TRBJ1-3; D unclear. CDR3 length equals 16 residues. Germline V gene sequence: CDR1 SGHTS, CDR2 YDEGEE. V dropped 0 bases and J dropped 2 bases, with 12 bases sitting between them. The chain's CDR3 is CASSLEPGVPGNTIYF. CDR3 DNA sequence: TGTGCCAGCAGCTTGGAACCGGGAGTTCCTGGAAACACCATATATTTT.

The CDR3 sequence: CASSQSSSHSGANVLTF. DNA for the CDR3: TGCGCCAGCAGCCAATCCAGTTCCCACTCTGGGGCCAACGTCCTGACTTTC. The rearrangement links TRBV4-3 to TRBJ2-6; no definite D call. The germline V gene encodes CDR1 LGHNA and CDR2 YSLEER. CDR3 length: 17 amino acids. Between the trimmed V and J ends, which lost 2 bases and 0 bases, there was a span of 11 bases.

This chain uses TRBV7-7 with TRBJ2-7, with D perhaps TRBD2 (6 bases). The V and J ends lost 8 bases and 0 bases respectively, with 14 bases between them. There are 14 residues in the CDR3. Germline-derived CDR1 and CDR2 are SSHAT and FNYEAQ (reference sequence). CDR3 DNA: TGTGCCAGCGAATCCGGGAGTTTCTCCTACGAGCAGTACTTC. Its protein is CASESGSFSYEQYF.

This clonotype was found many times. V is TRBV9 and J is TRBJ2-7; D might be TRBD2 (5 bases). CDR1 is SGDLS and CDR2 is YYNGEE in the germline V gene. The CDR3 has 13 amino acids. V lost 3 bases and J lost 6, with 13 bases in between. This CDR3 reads CASSETGRGEQYF. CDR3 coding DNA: TGTGCCAGCAGCGAGACCGGACGGGGCGAGCAGTACTTC.

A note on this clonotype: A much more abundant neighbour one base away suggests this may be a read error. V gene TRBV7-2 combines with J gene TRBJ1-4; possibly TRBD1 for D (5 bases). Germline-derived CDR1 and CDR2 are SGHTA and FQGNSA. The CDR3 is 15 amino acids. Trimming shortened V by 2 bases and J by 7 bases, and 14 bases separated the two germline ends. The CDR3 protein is CASSLRGLYFEKLFF. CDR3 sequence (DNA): TGTGCCAGCAGCTTACGGGGCCTTTACTTTGAAAAACTGTTTTTT.

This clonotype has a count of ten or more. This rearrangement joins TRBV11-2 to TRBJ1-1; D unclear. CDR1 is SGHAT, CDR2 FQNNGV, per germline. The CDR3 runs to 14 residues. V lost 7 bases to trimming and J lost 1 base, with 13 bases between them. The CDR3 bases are TGTGCCAGCAACGCCGGTCGCAGGAACACTGAAGCTTTCTTT. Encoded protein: CASNAGRRNTEAFF.

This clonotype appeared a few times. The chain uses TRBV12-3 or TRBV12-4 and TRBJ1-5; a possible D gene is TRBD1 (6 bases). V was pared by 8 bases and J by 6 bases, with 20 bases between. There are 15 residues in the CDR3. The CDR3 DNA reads TGTGCCAGCCGTGGGGGGGGCCCAAACAGTCAGCCCCAGCATTTT. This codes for CASRGGGPNSQPQHF.

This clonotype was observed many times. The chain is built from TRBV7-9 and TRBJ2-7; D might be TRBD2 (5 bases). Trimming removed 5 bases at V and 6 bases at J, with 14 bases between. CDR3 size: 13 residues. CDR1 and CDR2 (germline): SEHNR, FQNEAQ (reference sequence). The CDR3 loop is CASSLRASPEQYF. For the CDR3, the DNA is TGTGCCAGCAGCCTAAGAGCTAGCCCCGAGCAGTACTTC.

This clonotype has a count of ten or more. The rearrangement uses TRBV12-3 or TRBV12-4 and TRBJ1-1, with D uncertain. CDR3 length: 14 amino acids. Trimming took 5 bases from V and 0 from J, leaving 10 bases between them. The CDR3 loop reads CASSGWYLNTEAFF. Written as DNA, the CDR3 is TGTGCCAGCAGTGGGTGGTATCTGAACACTGAAGCTTTCTTT.

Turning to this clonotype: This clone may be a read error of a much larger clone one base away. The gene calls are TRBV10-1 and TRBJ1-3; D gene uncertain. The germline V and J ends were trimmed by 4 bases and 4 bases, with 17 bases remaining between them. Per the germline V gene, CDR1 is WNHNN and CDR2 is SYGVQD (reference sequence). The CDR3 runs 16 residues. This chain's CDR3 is CASSGPPRLLGNTIYF. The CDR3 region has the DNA TGCGCCAGCAGTGGCCCTCCACGGTTACTCGGAAACACCATATATTTT.

As DNA, the CDR3 is TGTGCCAGCAGTGCCGAACTAGCGGGGGGTTACGAGCAGTACTTC. Translated: CASSAELAGGYEQYF. V usage is TRBV6-2 or TRBV6-3 and J usage is TRBJ2-7; TRBD2 agrees at 12 bases. Germline V gives CDR1 MNHEY, CDR2 SVGEGT. Losses at the gene ends were 5 bases for V and 4 bases for J; bases not matched to a gene: 6. The CDR3 sequence is 15 residues long.

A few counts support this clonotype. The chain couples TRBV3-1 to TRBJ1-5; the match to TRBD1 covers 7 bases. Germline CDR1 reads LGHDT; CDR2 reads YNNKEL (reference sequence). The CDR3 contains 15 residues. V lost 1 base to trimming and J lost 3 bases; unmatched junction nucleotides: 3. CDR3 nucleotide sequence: TGTGCCAGCAGCCAAGCCCAGGGGGTCAATCAGCCCCAGCATTTT. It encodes CASSQAQGVNQPQHF.

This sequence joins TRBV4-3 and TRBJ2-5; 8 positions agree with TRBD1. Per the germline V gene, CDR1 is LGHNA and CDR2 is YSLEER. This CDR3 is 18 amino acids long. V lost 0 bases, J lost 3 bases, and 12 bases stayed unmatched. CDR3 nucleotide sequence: TGCGCCAGCAGCCAAGATCGGGGCCCGGCGACAGGGGAAGAGACCCAGTACTTC. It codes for CASSQDRGPATGEETQYF.

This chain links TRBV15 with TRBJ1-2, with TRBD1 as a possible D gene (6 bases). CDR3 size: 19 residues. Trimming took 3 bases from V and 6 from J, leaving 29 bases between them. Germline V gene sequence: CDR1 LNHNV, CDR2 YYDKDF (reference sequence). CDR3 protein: CATSSQEPRRGPIANGYTF. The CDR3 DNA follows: TGTGCCACCAGCAGCCAAGAACCACGGCGGGGGCCTATTGCCAATGGCTACACCTTC.

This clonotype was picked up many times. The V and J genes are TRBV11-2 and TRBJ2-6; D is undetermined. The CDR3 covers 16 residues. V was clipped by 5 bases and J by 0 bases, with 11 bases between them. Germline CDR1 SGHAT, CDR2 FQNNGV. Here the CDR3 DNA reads TGTGCCAGCAGCACCGCACAGAACTCTGGGGCCAACGTCCTGACTTTC. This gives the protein CASSTAQNSGANVLTF. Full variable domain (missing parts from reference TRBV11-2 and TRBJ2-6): EAGVAQSPRYKIIEKRQSVAFWCNPISGHATLYWYQQILGQGPKLLIQFQNNGVVDDSQLPKDRFSAERLKGVDSTLKIQPAKLEDSAVYLCASSTAQNSGANVLTFGAGSRLTVL.

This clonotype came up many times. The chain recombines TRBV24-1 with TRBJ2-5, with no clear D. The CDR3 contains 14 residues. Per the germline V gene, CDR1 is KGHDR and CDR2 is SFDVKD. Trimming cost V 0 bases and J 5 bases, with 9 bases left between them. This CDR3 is CATSDLTATETQYF. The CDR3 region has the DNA TGTGCCACCAGTGATTTGACAGCAACGGAGACCCAGTACTTC.